The rows below give T cell receptor beta chains drawn from one sample of a study of blood T cell repertoires in COVID-19. The assay was immunoSEQ multiplex PCR, and TCRdb's table has in-frame clones only and misses some. The sample has fewer than 250,000 clones; 65% to 80% are singletons. The sample consisted of peripheral blood. These receptors were obtained from a woman aged 50 to 60 with acute or convalescent COVID-19. Both conserved end residues are part of each CDR3. The D gene is left open where the match is weak. Expanded clones are given a class, and other clones once, few, many or no size at all.

abundance,v_gene,j_gene,d_gene,CDR3aa,CDR3nt
-,TRBV7-2,TRBJ2-7,TRBD2,CASSLSGGGPYEQYF,TGTGCCAGCAGCTTATCGGGCGGGGGGCCCTACGAGCAGTACTTC
-,TRBV6-2/TRBV6-3,TRBJ2-1,-,CASSSYLSSYNEQFF,TGTGCCAGCAGTTCCTATCTTAGCTCCTACAATGAGCAGTTCTTC
-,TRBV5-1,TRBJ1-3,TRBD1,CASSPGTGNSGNTIYF,TGCGCCAGCAGCCCTGGGACAGGAAACTCTGGAAACACCATATATTTT
-,TRBV12-5,TRBJ2-7,-,CASGFGDEQYF,TGTGCTAGTGGGTTCGGTGACGAGCAGTACTTC
-,TRBV4-1,TRBJ2-1,-,CASSQSRNEQFF,TGCGCCAGCAGCCAATCTAGAAATGAGCAGTTCTTC
few,TRBV19,TRBJ1-4,TRBD1,CASRQQGAREKLFF,TGTGCCAGTAGGCAACAGGGGGCACGGGAAAAACTGTTTTTT
-,TRBV5-6,TRBJ2-7,-,CASSLTRDEQYF,TGTGCCAGCAGCTTGACGAGGGACGAGCAGTACTTC
-,TRBV2,TRBJ2-1,TRBD1,CASSAGTGGLNEQFF,TGTGCCAGCAGCGCCGGGACAGGGGGCCTCAATGAGCAGTTCTTC
-,TRBV7-2,TRBJ2-5,-,CASSLRLGVRETQYF,TGTGCCAGCAGCTTAAGGTTAGGGGTTCGAGAGACCCAGTACTTC
-,TRBV28,TRBJ1-3,-,CASSEVIGNTIYF,TGTGCCAGTTCAGAGGTTATTGGAAACACCATATATTTT
-,TRBV5-1,TRBJ1-3,TRBD1,CASSLFLQGAGNTIYF,TGCGCCAGCAGCTTGTTTTTACAGGGGGCTGGAAACACCATATATTTT
-,TRBV27,TRBJ1-1,-,CASSLFRGTEAFF,TGTGCCAGCAGTTTATTCCGGGGCACTGAAGCTTTCTTT
-,TRBV19,TRBJ2-2,TRBD2,CASLNLAGGRTGELFF,TGTGCCAGTCTCAATCTAGCGGGGGGCCGCACCGGGGAGCTGTTTTTT
-,TRBV18,TRBJ1-6,-,CASSPPGTADNSPLHF,TGTGCCAGCTCACCCCCCGGCACAGCGGATAATTCACCCCTCCACTTT
few,TRBV9,TRBJ1-3,-,CASSQTRASTGGNTIYF,TGTGCCAGCAGTCAGACGAGGGCCAGCACGGGGGGAAACACCATATATTTT
-,TRBV2,TRBJ1-2,-,CASSVDSAVYGYTF,TGTGCCAGCAGTGTTGACAGTGCAGTATATGGCTACACCTTC
-,TRBV4-2,TRBJ2-6,-,CASSQGRSSSGANVLTF,TGTGCCAGCAGCCAAGGCCGCTCTAGCTCTGGGGCCAACGTCCTGACTTTC
-,TRBV18,TRBJ2-3,TRBD1,CASSPGTGGLDTQYF,TGTGCCAGCTCACCCGGGACAGGGGGTCTAGATACGCAGTATTTT
many,TRBV19,TRBJ1-5,TRBD1,CASSIDRAQPQHF,TGTGCCAGTAGTATCGACAGGGCTCAGCCCCAGCATTTT
few,TRBV7-6,TRBJ2-1,-,CASSPLSSYNEQFF,TGTGCCAGCAGCCCCCTAAGCTCCTACAATGAGCAGTTCTTC
-,TRBV3-1/TRBV3-2,TRBJ2-7,TRBD2,CASSRGLAGGYEQYF,TGTGCCAGCAGCCGGGGACTAGCGGGGGGTTACGAGCAGTACTTC
few,TRBV30,TRBJ1-5,-,CAWSGRAGNQPQHF,TGTGCCTGGAGTGGCAGGGCGGGCAATCAGCCCCAGCATTTT
-,TRBV30,TRBJ2-1,-,CAWSVQLTGEQFF,TGTGCCTGGAGTGTACAACTAACCGGCGAGCAGTTCTTC
-,TRBV3-1/TRBV3-2,TRBJ2-3,TRBD2,CASSQNTRGGDTQYF,TGTGCCAGCAGCCAAAATACACGGGGGGGAGATACGCAGTATTTT
-,TRBV19,TRBJ2-3,TRBD2,CASSRVAGGNTQYF,TGTGCCAGTAGTAGGGTAGCGGGGGGGAATACGCAGTATTTT
-,TRBV30,TRBJ1-1,TRBD1,CAWSVQGELAFF,TGTGCCTGGAGTGTACAGGGGGAGTTGGCTTTCTTT
-,TRBV28,TRBJ1-1,-,CASSLRGGHTEAFF,TGTGCCAGCAGTTTAAGGGGGGGGCACACTGAAGCTTTCTTT
-,TRBV5-1,TRBJ2-4,-,CASSLNREAKNIQYF,TGCGCCAGCAGCTTGAATCGAGAAGCCAAAAACATTCAGTACTTC
few,TRBV19,TRBJ1-3,-,CASTPPGIYSGNTIYF,TGTGCCAGTACTCCCCCGGGTATCTACTCTGGAAACACCATATATTTT
-,TRBV6-5,TRBJ2-7,TRBD1,CASIEGGDRAYEQYF,TGTGCCAGCATCGAGGGGGGGGACAGGGCGTACGAGCAGTACTTC
-,TRBV11-2,TRBJ2-4,TRBD1,CASSLGTVIGIQYF,TGTGCCAGCAGCTTGGGGACAGTGATTGGCATTCAGTACTTC
-,TRBV9,TRBJ1-1,-,CASSVGGYTEAFF,TGTGCCAGCAGCGTAGGAGGATACACTGAAGCTTTCTTT
-,TRBV5-6,TRBJ2-1,TRBD1,CASSWTGSYNEQFF,TGTGCCAGCAGCTGGACAGGATCCTACAATGAGCAGTTCTTC
-,TRBV3-1/TRBV3-2,TRBJ1-5,TRBD1,CASSSRDRNQPQHF,TGTGCCAGCAGCTCCCGGGACAGGAATCAGCCCCAGCATTTT
-,TRBV7-2,TRBJ2-6,-,CASSLGRFSQGGANVLTF,TGTGCCAGCAGCTTGGGCAGATTCTCCCAGGGTGGGGCCAACGTCCTGACTTTC
-,TRBV25-1,TRBJ1-6,TRBD1,CASSADRGSKNSPLHF,TGTGCCAGCAGTGCTGACAGGGGTAGTAAGAATTCACCCCTCCACTTT
-,TRBV27,TRBJ1-2,-,CASSLSGSHGYTF,TGTGCCAGCAGTTTATCAGGGAGCCATGGCTACACCTTC
few,TRBV6-5,TRBJ1-1,-,CASTNSQGGTEAFF,TGTGCCAGCACAAACTCTCAGGGAGGTACTGAAGCTTTCTTT
-,TRBV7-9,TRBJ2-3,TRBD2,CASSSWASGRDTQYF,TGTGCCAGCAGCTCATGGGCTAGCGGGAGGGATACGCAGTATTTT
-,TRBV11-2,TRBJ2-7,TRBD1,CASSASTGSYEQYF,TGTGCCAGCAGCGCCTCGACAGGGTCCTACGAGCAGTACTTC
-,TRBV7-9,TRBJ1-2,-,CASSLSETALFNYGYTF,TGTGCCAGCAGCTTATCCGAGACAGCACTTTTCAACTATGGCTACACCTTC
-,TRBV6-1,TRBJ1-1,TRBD1,CASSARDRDVWTEAFF,TGTGCCAGCAGTGCCCGGGACAGGGATGTTTGGACTGAAGCTTTCTTT
-,TRBV11-3,TRBJ1-1,-,CASSPGTTNTEAFF,TGTGCCAGCAGCCCCGGGACAACGAACACTGAAGCTTTCTTT
-,TRBV5-5,TRBJ1-2,-,CASSLRDTNYGYTF,TGTGCCAGCAGCCTCCGGGACACCAACTATGGCTACACCTTC
-,TRBV28,TRBJ1-3,-,CASSPVVPTGNTIYF,TGTGCCAGCAGCCCGGTCGTCCCCACTGGAAACACCATATATTTT
-,TRBV7-8,TRBJ2-1,TRBD2,CASLEDLGLASMNEQFF,TGTGCCAGCCTGGAGGATTTGGGACTAGCCTCAATGAATGAGCAGTTCTTC
-,TRBV12-3/TRBV12-4,TRBJ1-2,-,CASRNGGNYGYTF,TGTGCCAGCCGGAATGGGGGGAACTATGGCTACACCTTC